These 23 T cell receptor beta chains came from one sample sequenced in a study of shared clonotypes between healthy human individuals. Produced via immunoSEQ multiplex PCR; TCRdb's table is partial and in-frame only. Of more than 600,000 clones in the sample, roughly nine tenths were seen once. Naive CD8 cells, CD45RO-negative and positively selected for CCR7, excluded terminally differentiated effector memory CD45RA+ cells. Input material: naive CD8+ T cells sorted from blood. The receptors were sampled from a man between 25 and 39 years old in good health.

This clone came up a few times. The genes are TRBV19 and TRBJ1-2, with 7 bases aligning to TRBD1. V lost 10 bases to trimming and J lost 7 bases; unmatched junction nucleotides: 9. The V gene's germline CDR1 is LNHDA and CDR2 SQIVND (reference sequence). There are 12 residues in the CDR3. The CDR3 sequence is CAINRGASGYTF. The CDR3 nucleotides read TGTGCCATCAACAGGGGAGCAAGTGGCTACACCTTC.

The CDR3, as DNA: TGTGCCAGCAGCTTTCAGAAAGCGGGAGAAAGACCCTACAATGAGCAGTTCTTC. Translating gives CASSFQKAGERPYNEQFF. The chain joins TRBV11-2 to TRBJ2-1; 8 nucleotides match TRBD2. Trimming at V came to 3 bases and at J to 2 bases, leaving 12 bases not matched to a gene. CDR1 and CDR2 from the germline V gene are SGHAT and FQNNGV. The CDR3 length is 18 residues.

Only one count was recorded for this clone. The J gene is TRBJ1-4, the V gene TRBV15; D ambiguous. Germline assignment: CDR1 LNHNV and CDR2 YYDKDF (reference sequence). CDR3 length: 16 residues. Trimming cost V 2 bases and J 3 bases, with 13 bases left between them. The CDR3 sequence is CATSRSLGGPNEKLFF. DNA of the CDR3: TGTGCCACCAGCAGATCTTTGGGCGGACCTAATGAAAAACTGTTTTTT.

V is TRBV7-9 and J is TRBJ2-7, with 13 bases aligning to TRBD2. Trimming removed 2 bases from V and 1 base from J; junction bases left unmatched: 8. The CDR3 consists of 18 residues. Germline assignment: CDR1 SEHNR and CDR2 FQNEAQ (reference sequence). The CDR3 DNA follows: TGTGCCAGCAGCTTAACCGGACTAGCGGGAGTCCTTTCCTACGAGCAGTACTTC. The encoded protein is CASSLTGLAGVLSYEQYF.

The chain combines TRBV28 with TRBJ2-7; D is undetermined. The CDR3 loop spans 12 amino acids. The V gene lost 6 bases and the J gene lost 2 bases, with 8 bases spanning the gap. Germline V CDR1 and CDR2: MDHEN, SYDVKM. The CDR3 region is CASSAPTYEQYF. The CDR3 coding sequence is TGTGCCAGCAGCGCACCAACCTACGAGCAGTACTTC.

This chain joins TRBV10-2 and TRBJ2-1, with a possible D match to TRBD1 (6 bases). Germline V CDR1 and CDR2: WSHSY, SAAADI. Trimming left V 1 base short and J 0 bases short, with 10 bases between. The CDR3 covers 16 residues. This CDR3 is CASSELGTSSYNEQFF. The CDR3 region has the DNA TGCGCCAGCAGTGAGTTGGGGACATCCTCCTACAATGAGCAGTTCTTC.

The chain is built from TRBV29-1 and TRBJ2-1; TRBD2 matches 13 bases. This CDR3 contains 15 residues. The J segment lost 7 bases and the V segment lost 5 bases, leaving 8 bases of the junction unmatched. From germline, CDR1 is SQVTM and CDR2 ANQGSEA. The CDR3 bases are TGCAGCGTTTACCCACTAGCGGGAGGGGTAAATGAGCAGTTCTTC. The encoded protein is CSVYPLAGGVNEQFF.

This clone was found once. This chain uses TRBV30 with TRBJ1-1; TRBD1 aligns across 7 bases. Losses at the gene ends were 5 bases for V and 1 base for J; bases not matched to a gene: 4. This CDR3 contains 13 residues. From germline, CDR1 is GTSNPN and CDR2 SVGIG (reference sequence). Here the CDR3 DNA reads TGTGCCTGGGGACAGGTGTCGAACACTGAAGCTTTCTTT. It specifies CAWGQVSNTEAFF.

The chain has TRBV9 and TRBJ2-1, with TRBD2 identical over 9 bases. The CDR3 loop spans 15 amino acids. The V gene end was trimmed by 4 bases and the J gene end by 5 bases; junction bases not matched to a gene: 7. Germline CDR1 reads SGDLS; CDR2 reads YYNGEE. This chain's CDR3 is CASSPRTSVDNEQFF. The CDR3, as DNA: TGTGCCAGCAGCCCCCGGACTAGCGTTGACAATGAGCAGTTCTTC.

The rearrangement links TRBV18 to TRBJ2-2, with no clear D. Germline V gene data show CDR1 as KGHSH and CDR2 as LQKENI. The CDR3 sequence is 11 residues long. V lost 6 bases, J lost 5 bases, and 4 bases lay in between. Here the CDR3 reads CASSETGELFF. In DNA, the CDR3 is TGTGCCAGCTCCGAGACCGGGGAGCTGTTTTTT.

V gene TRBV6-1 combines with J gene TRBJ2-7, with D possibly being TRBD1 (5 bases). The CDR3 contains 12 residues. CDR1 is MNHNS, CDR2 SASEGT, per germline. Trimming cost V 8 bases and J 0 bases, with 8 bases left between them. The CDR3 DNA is TGTGCCAGCGTAGACAGCTCCTACGAGCAGTACTTC. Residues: CASVDSSYEQYF.

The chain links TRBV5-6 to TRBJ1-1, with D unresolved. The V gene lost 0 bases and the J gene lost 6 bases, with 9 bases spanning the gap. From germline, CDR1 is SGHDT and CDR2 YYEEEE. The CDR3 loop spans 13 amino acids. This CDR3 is CASSLAGVSEAFF. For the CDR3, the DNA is TGTGCCAGCAGCTTGGCGGGCGTTTCTGAAGCTTTCTTT.

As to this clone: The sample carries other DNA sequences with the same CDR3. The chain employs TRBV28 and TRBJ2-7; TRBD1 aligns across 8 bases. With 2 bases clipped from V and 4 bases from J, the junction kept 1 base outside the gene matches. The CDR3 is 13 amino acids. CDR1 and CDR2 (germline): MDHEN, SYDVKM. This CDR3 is CASSLQGAYEQYF. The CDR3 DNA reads TGTGCCAGCAGTTTACAGGGGGCTTACGAGCAGTACTTC.

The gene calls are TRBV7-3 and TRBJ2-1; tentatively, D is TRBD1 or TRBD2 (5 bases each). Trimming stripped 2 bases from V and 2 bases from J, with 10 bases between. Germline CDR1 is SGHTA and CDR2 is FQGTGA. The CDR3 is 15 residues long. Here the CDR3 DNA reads TGTGCCAGCAGCTTAGTCTGGGGACCCTACAATGAGCAGTTCTTC. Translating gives CASSLVWGPYNEQFF.

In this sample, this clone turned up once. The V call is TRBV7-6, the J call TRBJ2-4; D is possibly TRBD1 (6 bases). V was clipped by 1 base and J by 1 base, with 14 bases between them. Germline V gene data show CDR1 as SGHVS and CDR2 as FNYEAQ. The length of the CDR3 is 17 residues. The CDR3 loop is CASSLGRYRDAKNIQYF. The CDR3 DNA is TGTGCCAGCAGCTTAGGCAGATACAGGGATGCCAAAAACATTCAGTACTTC.

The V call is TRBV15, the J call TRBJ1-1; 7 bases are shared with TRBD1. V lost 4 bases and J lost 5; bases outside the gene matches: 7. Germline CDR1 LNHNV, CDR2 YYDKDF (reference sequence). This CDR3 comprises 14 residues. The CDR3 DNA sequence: TGTGCCACCAGCAAGATCAGGGGGAGGACTGAAGCTTTCTTT. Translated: CATSKIRGRTEAFF.

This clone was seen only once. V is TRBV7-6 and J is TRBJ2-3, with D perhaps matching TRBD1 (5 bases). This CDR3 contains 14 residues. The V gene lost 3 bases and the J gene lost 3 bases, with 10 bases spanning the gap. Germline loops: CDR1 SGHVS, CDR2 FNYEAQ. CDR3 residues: CASSFSGSTDTQYF. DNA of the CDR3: TGTGCCAGCAGCTTTTCAGGGTCTACAGATACGCAGTATTTT.

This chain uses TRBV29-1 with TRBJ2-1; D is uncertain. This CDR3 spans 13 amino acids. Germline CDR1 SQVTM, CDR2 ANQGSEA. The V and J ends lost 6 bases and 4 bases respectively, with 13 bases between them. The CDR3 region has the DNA TGCAGCGTAGCCACCCCCTCTTACAATGAGCAGTTCTTC. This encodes CSVATPSYNEQFF.

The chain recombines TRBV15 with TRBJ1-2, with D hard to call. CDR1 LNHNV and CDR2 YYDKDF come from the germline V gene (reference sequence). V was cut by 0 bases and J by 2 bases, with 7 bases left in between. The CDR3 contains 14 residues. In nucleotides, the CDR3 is TGTGCCACCAGCAGAGATGGTGGGAACTATGGCTACACCTTC. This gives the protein CATSRDGGNYGYTF.

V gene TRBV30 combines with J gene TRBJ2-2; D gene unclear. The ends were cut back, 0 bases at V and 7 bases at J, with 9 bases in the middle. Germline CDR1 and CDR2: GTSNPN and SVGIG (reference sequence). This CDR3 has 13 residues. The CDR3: CAWSVGGSGELFF. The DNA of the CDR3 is TGTGCCTGGAGTGTAGGCGGCAGCGGGGAGCTGTTTTTT.

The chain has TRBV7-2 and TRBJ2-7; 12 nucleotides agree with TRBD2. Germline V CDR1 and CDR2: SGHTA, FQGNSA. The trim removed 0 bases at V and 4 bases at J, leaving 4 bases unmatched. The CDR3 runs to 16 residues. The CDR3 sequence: CASSLALAGGLYEQYF. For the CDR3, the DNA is TGTGCCAGCAGCTTAGCACTAGCGGGAGGTCTGTACGAGCAGTACTTC.

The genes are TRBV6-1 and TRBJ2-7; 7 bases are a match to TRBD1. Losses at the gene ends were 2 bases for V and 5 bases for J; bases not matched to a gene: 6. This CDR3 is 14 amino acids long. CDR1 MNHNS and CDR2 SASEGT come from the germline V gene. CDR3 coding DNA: TGTGCCAGCAGTGAACGACAGGGTTCCGACGAGCAGTACTTC. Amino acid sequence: CASSERQGSDEQYF.

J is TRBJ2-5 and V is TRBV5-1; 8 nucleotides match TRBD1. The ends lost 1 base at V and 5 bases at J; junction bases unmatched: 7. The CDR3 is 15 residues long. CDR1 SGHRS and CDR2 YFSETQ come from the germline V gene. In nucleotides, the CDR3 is TGCGCCAGCAGCTTGTCAGTACAGGGGGAGGAGACCCAGTACTTC. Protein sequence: CASSLSVQGEETQYF. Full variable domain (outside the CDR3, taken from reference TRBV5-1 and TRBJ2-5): KAGVTQTPRYLIKTRGQQVTLSCSPISGHRSVSWYQQTPGQGLQFLFEYFSETQRNKGNFPGRFSGRQFSNSRSEMNVSTLELGDSALYLCASSLSVQGEETQYFGPGTRLLVL.